The T cell receptor (beta chain) under discussion was sequenced for a study of cytomegalovirus exposure and HLA in healthy donors. Germline lookup yields CDR1 MNHEY and CDR2 SVGAGI. The CDR3 is 15 residues long. With 7 bases clipped from V and 0 bases from J, the junction kept 6 bases outside the gene matches. This clone was detected a few times. Its antigen is unidentified. PCR was performed using 60 Vbeta and 13 Jbeta primers. Profiling relied on immunoSEQ multiplex PCR, and the TCRdb table lists in-frame clones only, not all of them. The sample lists about 160,000 clones; over 65% were seen once. Study-wide findings and caveats: Later analysis found that TCR beta chains associated with HLA were more clonally expanded than other, equally common chains. The authors listed around 150 TCR beta chains as cytomegalovirus-associated. Later genetic work tied a missense DCLRE1C variant to beta-chain V and J trimming.

This receptor was identified in a man in his forties in good health and CMV-seropositive. The material sequenced was PBMCs. The gene calls are TRBV6-5 and TRBJ2-3, with TRBD2 matching 8 bases. CDR3 protein: CASNPGGTSTDTQYF. CDR3 in DNA: TGTGCCAGCAACCCGGGGGGGACTAGCACAGATACGCAGTATTTT.